The sequence of this TCR beta chain was determined in a study of cytomegalovirus exposure and HLA in healthy donors. Comments on this clone: The antigen is unknown.

This CDR3 spans 15 amino acids. CDR1 is MNHEY and CDR2 is SMNVEV in the germline V gene (reference sequence). The V and J ends lost 7 bases and 7 bases, in that order; junction bases with no gene match: 11. Broader study findings: An analysis that was carried out later associated 16,951 TCR beta sequences with HLA alleles at 0.05 false discovery rate. A list of 150 or so TCR beta chains associated with cytomegalovirus was given. Because they were indistinguishable, some V segments, including TRBV6-2 and TRBV6-3, were excluded.

The PCR used 60 Vbeta and 13 Jbeta primers. Authors' processing steps: Around 11 million of around 85 million unique TCR beta chains were shared, per a later count. Some clones are missing from TCRdb's copy, which holds only in-frame ones; the method was immunoSEQ multiplex PCR. The V and J calls and clone size come from that table; D and trimming were worked out from the DNA. The data show approximately 200,000 clones, 65% to 80% seen once. This clonotype was sampled from a man aged 25-45 years in good health and CMV-seropositive. Sequencing used PBMCs. The chain is built from TRBV27 and TRBJ1-4; 8 bases are a match to TRBD1. The CDR3 bases are TGTGCCAGCACTCCTGGGGCAGGGGGCCGTGAAAAACTGTTTTTT. This encodes CASTPGAGGREKLFF.